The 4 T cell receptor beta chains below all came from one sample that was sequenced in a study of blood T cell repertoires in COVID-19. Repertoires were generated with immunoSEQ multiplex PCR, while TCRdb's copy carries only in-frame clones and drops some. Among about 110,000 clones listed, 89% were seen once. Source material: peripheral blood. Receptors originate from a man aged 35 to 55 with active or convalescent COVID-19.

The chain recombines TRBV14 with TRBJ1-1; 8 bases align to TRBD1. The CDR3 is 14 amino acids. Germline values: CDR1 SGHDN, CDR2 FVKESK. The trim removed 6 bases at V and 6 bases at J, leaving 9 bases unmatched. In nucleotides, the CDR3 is TGTGCCAGCAGTCCGCAGGGGGCGATCTCTGAAGCTTTCTTT. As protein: CASSPQGAISEAFF.

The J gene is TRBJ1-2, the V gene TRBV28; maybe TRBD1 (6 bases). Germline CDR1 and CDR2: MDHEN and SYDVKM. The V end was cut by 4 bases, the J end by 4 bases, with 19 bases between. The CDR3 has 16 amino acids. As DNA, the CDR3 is TGTGCCAGCAGTTCCCCGGGGACAACTAGAAGCTATGGCTACACCTTC. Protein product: CASSSPGTTRSYGYTF.

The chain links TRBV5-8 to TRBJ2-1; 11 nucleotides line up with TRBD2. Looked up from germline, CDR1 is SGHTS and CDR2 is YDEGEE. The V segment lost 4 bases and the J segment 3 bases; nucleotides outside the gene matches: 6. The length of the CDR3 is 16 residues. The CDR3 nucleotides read TGTGCCAGCAGCGCCAGACTAGCGGGAATCTACAATGAGCAGTTCTTC. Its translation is CASSARLAGIYNEQFF.

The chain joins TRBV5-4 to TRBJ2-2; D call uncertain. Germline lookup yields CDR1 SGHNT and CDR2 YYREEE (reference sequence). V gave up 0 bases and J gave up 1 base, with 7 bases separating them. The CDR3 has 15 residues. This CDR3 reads CASSLGAGNTGELFF. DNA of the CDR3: TGTGCCAGCAGCTTGGGGGCAGGGAACACCGGGGAGCTGTTTTTT.